This T cell receptor (beta chain) was identified during a study of blood T cell repertoires in COVID-19. Seattle enrolled patients during active infection and tracked them longitudinally. Clones were read by immunoSEQ multiplex PCR, and TCRdb kept only the in-frame ones, dropping some. The sample shows some 50,000 clones, 85% to 95% of them seen only once. This clone is a singleton in its sample. V was clipped by 4 bases and J by 5 bases; unmatched bases: 10. The CDR3 runs 16 residues. Germline V gene data show CDR1 as SGHRS and CDR2 as YFSETQ. The rearrangement uses TRBV5-1 and TRBJ1-4, with 8 positions matching TRBD1. The sequence came from a man in his 60s with COVID-19, enrolled during active disease. The specimen sequenced was peripheral blood. The DNA for the CDR3 is TGCGCCAGCAGCACCGATGGACAGGGAGGAAATGAAAAACTGTTTTTT. Translating gives CASSTDGQGGNEKLFF.